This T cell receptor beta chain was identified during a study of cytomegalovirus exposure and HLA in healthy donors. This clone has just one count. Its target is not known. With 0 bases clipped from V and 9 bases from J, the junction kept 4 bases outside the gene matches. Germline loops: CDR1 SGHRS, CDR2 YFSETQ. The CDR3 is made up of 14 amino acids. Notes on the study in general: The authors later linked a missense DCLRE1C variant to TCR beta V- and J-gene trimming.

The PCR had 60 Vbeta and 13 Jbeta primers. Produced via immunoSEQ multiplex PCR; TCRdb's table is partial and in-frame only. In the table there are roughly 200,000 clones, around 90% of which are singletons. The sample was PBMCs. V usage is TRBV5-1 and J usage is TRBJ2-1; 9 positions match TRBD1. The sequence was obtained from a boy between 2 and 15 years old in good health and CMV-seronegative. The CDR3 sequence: CASSLGGQGFEQFF. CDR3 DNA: TGCGCCAGCAGCTTGGGGGGACAGGGTTTTGAGCAGTTCTTC.